This T cell receptor beta chain emerged from a study of blood T cell repertoires in COVID-19. Study details: COVID-19 samples from acute and convalescent phases originated in the United States, Italy and Spain. Sample material is recorded as cDNA or gDNA derived from T cells, B-cell-depleted T cells, or PBMCs.

Original data processing: Reference gene primer amplification yielded estimated nucleated cell counts. Here immunoSEQ multiplex PCR was the method, and the copy in TCRdb shows in-frame clones only, minus some. That table furnishes V, J and clone size, whereas the DNA furnished D and trimming. In the table there are about 96,000 clones, roughly 90% of which are singletons. One Seattle source followed patients from active infection through their disease course. This CDR3 region has 16 residues. V was cut by 0 bases and J by 4 bases, with 13 bases left in between. From germline, CDR1 is LGHDT and CDR2 YNNKEL (reference sequence).

The gene calls are TRBV3-1 (or the pseudogene TRBV3-2) and TRBJ2-1, with D maybe TRBD2 (6 bases). The sample was peripheral blood. The sequence was obtained from a human donor with COVID-19, enrolled during active disease. The donor label of this sample is uncertain. CDR3 DNA sequence: TGTGCCAGCAGCCAAGATCCGGGGGAGTTGTACAATGAGCAGTTCTTC. Protein: CASSQDPGELYNEQFF.